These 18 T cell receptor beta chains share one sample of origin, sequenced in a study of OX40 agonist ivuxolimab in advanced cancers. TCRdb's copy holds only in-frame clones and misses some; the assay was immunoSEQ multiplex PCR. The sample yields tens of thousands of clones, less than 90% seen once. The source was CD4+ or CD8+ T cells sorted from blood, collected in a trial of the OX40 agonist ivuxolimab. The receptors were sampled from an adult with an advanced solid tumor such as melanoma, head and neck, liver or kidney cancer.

This CDR3 is CASTQRTGHYTDTQYF. The DNA for the CDR3 is TGTGCCAGCACCCAAAGGACAGGGCATTACACAGATACGCAGTATTTT. V and J are TRBV2 and TRBJ2-3; 8 bases are shared with TRBD1. The V segment lost 7 bases and the J segment 2 bases; nucleotides outside the gene matches: 11. There are 16 residues in the CDR3. Per germline, CDR1 SNHLY and CDR2 FYNNEI.

CDR3 amino acids: CASSSPTGTSGYNEQFF. The DNA for the CDR3 is TGTGCCAGCAGCTCCCCGACAGGGACTAGCGGATACAATGAGCAGTTCTTC. The J gene is TRBJ2-1, the V gene TRBV7-3; 11 nucleotides line up with TRBD2. Germline V gene data show CDR1 as SGHTA and CDR2 as FQGTGA. J was trimmed by 4 bases and V by 4 bases; bases with no gene match: 9. CDR3 length: 17 residues.

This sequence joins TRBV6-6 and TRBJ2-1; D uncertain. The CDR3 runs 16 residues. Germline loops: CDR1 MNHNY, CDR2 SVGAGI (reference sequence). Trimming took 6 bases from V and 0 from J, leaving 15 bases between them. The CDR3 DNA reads TGTGCCAGCAGCTACGACCCACTCAGCTCCTACAATGAGCAGTTCTTC. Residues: CASSYDPLSSYNEQFF.

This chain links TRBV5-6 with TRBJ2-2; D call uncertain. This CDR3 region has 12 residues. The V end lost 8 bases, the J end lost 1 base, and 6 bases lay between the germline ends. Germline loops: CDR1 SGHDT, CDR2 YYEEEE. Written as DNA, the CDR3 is TGTGCCAGGAAGGGGAACACCGGGGAGCTGTTTTTT. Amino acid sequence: CARKGNTGELFF.

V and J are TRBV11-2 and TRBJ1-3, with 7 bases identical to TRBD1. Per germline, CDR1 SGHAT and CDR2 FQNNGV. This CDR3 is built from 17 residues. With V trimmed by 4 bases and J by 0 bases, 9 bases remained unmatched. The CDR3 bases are TGTGCCAGCAGCTCGGAAGGGGACAGCTACTCTGGAAACACCATATATTTT. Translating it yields CASSSEGDSYSGNTIYF.

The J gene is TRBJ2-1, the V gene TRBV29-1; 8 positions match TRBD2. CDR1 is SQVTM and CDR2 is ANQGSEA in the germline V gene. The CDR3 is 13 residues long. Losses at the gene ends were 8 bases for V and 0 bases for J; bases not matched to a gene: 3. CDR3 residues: CSQTSGSYNEQFF. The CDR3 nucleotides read TGCAGCCAAACTAGCGGCTCCTACAATGAGCAGTTCTTC.

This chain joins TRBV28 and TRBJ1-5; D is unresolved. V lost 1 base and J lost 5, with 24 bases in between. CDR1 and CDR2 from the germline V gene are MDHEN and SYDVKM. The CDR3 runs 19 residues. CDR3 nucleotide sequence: TGTGCCAGCAGTTTATCTTCTGACGGGTGGCGGGAATGGGATCAGCCCCAGCATTTT. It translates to CASSLSSDGWREWDQPQHF.

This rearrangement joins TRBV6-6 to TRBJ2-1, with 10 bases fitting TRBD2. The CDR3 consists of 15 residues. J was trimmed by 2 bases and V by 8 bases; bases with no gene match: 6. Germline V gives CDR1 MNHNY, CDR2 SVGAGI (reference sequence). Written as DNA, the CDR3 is TGTGCCAGCGAACTAGCGGGGAAGCCCTACAATGAGCAGTTCTTC. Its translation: CASELAGKPYNEQFF.

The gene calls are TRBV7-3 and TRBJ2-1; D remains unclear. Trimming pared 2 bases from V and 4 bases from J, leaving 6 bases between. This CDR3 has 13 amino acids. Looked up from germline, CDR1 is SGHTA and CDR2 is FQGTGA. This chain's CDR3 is CASSLRAYNEQFF. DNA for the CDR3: TGTGCCAGCAGCTTACGTGCTTACAATGAGCAGTTCTTC.

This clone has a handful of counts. The CDR3: CASKRADEREQYF. The CDR3 coding sequence is TGTGCCAGCAAGAGGGCCGATGAACGCGAGCAGTACTTC. V usage is TRBV6-5 and J usage is TRBJ2-7, with D possibly matching TRBD2 (5 bases). Trimming removed 7 bases at V and 6 bases at J, with 16 bases between. The germline gives CDR1 MNHEY, CDR2 SVGAGI. The CDR3 is 13 residues long.

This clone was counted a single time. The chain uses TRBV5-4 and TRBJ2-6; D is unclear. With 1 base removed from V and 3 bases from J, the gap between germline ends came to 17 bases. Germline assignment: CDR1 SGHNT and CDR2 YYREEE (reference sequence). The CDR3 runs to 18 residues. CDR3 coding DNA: TGTGCCAGCAGCTTGTTCAGAACTGGGGTTGGTGGGGCCAACGTCCTGACTTTC. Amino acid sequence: CASSLFRTGVGGANVLTF.

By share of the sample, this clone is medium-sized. CDR3 DNA sequence: TGTGCCAGCAGGCAGAACACTGAAGCTTTCTTT. The encoded protein is CASRQNTEAFF. The rearrangement joins TRBV7-9 to TRBJ1-1; D is ambiguous. V lost 6 bases and J lost 1, with 3 bases in between. CDR3 size: 11 residues. Germline values: CDR1 SEHNR, CDR2 FQNEAQ (reference sequence).

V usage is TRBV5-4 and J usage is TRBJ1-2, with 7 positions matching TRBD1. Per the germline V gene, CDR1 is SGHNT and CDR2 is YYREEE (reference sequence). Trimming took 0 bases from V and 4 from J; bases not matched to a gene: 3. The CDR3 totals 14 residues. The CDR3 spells CASSLVGGGYGYTF. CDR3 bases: TGTGCCAGCAGCTTGGTAGGGGGCGGCTATGGCTACACCTTC.

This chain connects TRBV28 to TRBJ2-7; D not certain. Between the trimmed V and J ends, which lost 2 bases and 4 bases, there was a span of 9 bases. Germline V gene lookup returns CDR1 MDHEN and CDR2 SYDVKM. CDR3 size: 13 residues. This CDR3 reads CASSLRILYEQYF. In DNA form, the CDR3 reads TGTGCCAGCAGTTTAAGGATATTATACGAGCAGTACTTC.

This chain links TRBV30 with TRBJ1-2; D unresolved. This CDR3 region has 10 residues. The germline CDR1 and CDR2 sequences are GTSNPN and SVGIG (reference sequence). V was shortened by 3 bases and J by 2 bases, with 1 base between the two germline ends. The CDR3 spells CAWRNYGYTF. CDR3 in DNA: TGTGCCTGGAGGAACTATGGCTACACCTTC.

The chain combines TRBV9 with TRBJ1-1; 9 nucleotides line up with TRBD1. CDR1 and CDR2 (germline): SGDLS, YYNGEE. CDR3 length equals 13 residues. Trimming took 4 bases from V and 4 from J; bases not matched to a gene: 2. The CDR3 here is CASSNRGRTEAFF. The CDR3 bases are TGTGCCAGCAGCAACAGGGGGCGCACTGAAGCTTTCTTT.

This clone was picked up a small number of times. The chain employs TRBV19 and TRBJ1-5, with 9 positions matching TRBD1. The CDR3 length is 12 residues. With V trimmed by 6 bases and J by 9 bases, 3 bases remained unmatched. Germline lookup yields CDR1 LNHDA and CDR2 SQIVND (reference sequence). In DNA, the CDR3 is TGTGCCAGTAGGACAGGGGGTATGCCCCAGCATTTT. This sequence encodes CASRTGGMPQHF.

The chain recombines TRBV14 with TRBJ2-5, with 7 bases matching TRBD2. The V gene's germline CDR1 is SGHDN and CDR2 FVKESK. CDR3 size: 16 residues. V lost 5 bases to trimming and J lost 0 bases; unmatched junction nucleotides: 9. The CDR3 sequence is CASSASGAGDQETQYF. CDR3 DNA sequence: TGTGCCAGCAGCGCCAGCGGGGCGGGAGACCAAGAGACCCAGTACTTC.